This T cell receptor beta chain emerged from a study of CD8 T cells in ankylosing spondylitis. Regarding the study as a whole: Existing reports had already noted some motif variants in reactive arthritis synovial fluid and blood. Blood from ankylosing spondylitis patients appeared to carry a characteristic roughly eight-variant TCR beta motif.

CDR1 is LGHDT, CDR2 YNNKEL, per germline (reference sequence). CDR3 length: 15 residues. The sample holds many counts of this clonotype. Its antigen is as yet unknown. At one of its ends the junction is not consistent with the germline gene, which may arise from a read error. TCRdb re-analysed the 5' RACE reads in MiXCR, keeping a single row per CDR3 protein. The sample records around 99,000 distinct CDR3 sequences, just under 9% being singletons. The sequence came from a male donor with ankylosing spondylitis or in good health (not recorded which). V and J are TRBV3-1 and TRBJ2-3, with 9 bases matching TRBD1. Specimen: blood, either unsorted or a sorted T cell fraction (not recorded which). CDR3 loop: CASSPEGTGRPPVNF. Here the CDR3 DNA reads TGTGCCAGCAGCCCAGAAGGGACAGGGAGACCCCCCGTCAATTTT.